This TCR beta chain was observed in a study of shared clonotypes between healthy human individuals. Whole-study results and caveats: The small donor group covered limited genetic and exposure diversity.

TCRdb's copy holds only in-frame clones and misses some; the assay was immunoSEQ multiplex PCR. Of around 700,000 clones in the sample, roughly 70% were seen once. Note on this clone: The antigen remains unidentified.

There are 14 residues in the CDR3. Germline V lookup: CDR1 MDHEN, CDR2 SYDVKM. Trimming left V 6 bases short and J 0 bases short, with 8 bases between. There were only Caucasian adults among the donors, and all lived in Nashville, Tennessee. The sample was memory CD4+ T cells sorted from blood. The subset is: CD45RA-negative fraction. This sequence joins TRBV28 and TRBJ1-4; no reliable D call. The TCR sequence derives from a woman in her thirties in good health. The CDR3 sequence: CASSKATTNEKLFF. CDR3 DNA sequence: TGTGCCAGCAGCAAAGCCACAACTAATGAAAAACTGTTTTTT.